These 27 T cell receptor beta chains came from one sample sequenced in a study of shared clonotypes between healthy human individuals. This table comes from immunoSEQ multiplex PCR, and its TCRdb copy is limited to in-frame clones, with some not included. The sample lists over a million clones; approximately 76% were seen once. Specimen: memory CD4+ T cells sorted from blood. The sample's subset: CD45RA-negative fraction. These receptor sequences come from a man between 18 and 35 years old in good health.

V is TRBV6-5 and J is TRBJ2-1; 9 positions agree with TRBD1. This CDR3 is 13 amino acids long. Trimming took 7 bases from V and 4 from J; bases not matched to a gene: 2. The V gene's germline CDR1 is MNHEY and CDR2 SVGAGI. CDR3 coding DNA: TGTGCCAGCAAGGGACAGGGTTACAATGAGCAGTTCTTC. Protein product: CASKGQGYNEQFF.

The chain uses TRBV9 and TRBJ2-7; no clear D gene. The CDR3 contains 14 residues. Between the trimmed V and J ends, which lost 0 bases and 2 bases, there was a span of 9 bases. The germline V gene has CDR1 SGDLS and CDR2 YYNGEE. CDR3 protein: CASSVGTATYEQYF. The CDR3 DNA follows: TGTGCCAGCAGCGTAGGTACCGCCACCTACGAGCAGTACTTC.

The CDR3: CASKSLDHEQFF. CDR3 in DNA: TGTGCCAGTAAAAGTCTAGATCATGAGCAGTTCTTC. V usage is TRBV19 and J usage is TRBJ2-1; D is unclear. V was cut by 7 bases and J by 8 bases, with 12 bases left in between. In germline, CDR1 is LNHDA, CDR2 SQIVND (reference sequence). This CDR3 comprises 12 residues. Combining the CDR3 with reference TRBV19 and TRBJ2-1 gives the whole variable domain DGGITQSPKYLFRKEGQNVTLSCEQNLNHDAMYWYRQDPGQGLRLIYYSQIVNDFQKGDIAEGYSVSREKKESFPLTVTSAQKNPTAFYLCASKSLDHEQFFGPGTRLTVL.

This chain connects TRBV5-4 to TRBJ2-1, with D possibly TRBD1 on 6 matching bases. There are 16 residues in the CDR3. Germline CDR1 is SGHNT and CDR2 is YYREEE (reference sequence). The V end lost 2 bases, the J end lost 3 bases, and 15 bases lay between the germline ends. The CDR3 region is CASSFGEQGIYNEQFF. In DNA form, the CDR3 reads TGTGCCAGCAGCTTTGGGGAACAGGGAATCTACAATGAGCAGTTCTTC. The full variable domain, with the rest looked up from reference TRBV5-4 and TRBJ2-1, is ETGVTQSPTHLIKTRGQQVTLRCSSQSGHNTVSWYQQALGQGPQFIFQYYREEENGRGNFPPRFSGLQFPNYSSELNVNALELDDSALYLCASSFGEQGIYNEQFFGPGTRLTVL.

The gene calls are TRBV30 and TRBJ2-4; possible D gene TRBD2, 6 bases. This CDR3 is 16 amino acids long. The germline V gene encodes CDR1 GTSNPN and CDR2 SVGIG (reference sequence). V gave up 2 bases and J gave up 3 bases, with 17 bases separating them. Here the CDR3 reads CAWSSPRQGGKNIQYF. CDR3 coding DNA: TGTGCCTGGAGTTCCCCCCGGCAGGGAGGCAAAAACATTCAGTACTTC.

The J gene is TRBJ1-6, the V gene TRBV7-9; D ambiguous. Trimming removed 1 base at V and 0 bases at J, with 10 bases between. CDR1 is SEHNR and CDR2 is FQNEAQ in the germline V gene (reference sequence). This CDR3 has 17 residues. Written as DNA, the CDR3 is TGTGCCAGCAGCTTAGGGCAGATGATCTCCTATAATTCACCCCTCCACTTT. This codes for CASSLGQMISYNSPLHF.

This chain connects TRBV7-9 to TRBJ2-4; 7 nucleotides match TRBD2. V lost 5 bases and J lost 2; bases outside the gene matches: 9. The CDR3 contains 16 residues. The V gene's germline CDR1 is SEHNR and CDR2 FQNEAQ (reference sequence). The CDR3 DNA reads TGTGCCAGCAGCCTGTGGGGAGCGGGGACCAAAAACATTCAGTACTTC. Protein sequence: CASSLWGAGTKNIQYF.

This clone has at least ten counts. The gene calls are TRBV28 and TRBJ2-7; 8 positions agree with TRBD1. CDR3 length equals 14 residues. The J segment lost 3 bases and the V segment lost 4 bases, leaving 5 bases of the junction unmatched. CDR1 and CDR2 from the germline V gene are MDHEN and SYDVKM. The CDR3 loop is CASSSGQAVYEQYF. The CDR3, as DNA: TGTGCCAGCAGTTCGGGACAGGCGGTCTACGAGCAGTACTTC.

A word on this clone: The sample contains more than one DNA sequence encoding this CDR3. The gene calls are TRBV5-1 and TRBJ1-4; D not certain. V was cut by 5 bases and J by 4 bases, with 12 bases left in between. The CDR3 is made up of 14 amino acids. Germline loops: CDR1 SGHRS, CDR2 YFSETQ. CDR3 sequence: CASSLGRGNEKLFF. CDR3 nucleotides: TGCGCCAGCAGTTTAGGGCGGGGTAATGAAAAACTGTTTTTT.

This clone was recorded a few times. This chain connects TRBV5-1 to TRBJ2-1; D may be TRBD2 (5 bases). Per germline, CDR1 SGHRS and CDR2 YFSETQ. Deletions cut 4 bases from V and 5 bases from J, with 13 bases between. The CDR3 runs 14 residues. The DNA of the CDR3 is TGCGCCAGCAGCCCTTCCGGGGAGCACAATGAGCAGTTCTTC. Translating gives CASSPSGEHNEQFF.

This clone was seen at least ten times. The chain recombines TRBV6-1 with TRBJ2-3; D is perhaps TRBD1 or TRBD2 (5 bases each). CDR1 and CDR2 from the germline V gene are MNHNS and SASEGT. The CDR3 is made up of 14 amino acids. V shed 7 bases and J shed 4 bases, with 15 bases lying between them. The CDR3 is CASTRDHQADTQYF. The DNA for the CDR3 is TGTGCCAGCACCCGGGACCATCAGGCAGATACGCAGTATTTT.

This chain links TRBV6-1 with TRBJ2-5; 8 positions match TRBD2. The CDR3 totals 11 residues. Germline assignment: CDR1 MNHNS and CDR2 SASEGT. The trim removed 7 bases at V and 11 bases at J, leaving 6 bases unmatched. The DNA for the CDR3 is TGTGCCAGCACTGCTAGCGGGCCTCAGTACTTC. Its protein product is CASTASGPQYF.

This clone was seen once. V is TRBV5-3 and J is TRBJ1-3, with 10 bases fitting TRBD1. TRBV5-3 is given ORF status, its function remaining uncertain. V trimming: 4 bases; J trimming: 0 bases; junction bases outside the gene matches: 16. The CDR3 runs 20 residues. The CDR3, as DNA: TGTGCCAGAAGCCCGGATGGGACAGGGGATACGGATAACTCTGGAAACACCATATATTTT. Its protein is CARSPDGTGDTDNSGNTIYF.

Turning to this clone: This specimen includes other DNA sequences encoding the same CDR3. CDR3 bases: TGTGCCAGTAGTATAAGCCAGGGGAACATTCAGTACTTC. This translates into CASSISQGNIQYF. This chain links TRBV19 with TRBJ2-4; perhaps TRBD1 as D (6 bases). Germline V lookup: CDR1 LNHDA, CDR2 SQIVND (reference sequence). V dropped 2 bases and J dropped 7 bases, with 9 bases sitting between them. The CDR3 consists of 13 residues. Combining the CDR3 with reference TRBV19 and TRBJ2-4 gives the whole variable domain DGGITQSPKYLFRKEGQNVTLSCEQNLNHDAMYWYRQDPGQGLRLIYYSQIVNDFQKGDIAEGYSVSREKKESFPLTVTSAQKNPTAFYLCASSISQGNIQYFGAGTRLSVL.

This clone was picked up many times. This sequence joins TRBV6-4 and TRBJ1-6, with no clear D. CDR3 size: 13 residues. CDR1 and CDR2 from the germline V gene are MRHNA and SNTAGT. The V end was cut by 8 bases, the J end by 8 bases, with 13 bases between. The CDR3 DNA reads TGTGCCAGCTCCCGGGAGGGATATTCACCCCTCCACTTT. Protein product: CASSREGYSPLHF.

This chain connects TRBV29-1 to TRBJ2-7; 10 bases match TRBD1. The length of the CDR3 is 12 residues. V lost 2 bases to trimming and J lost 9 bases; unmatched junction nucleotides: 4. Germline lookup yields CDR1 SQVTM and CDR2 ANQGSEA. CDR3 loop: CSVEKGDRGQYF. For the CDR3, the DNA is TGCAGCGTTGAAAAGGGGGACAGGGGGCAGTACTTC.

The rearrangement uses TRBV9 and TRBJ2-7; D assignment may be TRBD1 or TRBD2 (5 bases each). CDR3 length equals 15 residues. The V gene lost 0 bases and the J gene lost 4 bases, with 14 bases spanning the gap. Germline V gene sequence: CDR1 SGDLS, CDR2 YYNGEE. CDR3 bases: TGTGCCAGCAGCGTAGACTTAGGGACGACGTACGAGCAGTACTTC. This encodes CASSVDLGTTYEQYF.

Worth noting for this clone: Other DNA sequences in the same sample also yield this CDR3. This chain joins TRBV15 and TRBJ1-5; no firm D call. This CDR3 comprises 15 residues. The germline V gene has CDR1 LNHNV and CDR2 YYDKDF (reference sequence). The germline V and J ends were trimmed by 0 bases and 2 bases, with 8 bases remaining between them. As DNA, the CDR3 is TGTGCCACCAGCAGAGATGGGAGGGGCAATCAGCCCCAGCATTTT. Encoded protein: CATSRDGRGNQPQHF.

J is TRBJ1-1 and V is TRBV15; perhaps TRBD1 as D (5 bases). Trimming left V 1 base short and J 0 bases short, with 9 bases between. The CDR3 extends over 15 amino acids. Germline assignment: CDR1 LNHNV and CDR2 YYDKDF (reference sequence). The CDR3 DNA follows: TGTGCCACCAGCAGAGTTGACAGACTGAACACTGAAGCTTTCTTT. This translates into CATSRVDRLNTEAFF.

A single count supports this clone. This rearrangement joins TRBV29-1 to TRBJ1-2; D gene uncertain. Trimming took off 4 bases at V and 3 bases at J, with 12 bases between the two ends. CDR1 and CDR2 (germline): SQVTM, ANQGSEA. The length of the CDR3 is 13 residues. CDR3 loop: CSVVAGNYYGYTF. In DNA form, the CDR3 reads TGCAGCGTTGTAGCCGGGAATTACTATGGCTACACCTTC. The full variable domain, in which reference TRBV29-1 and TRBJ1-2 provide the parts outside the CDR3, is SAVISQKPSRDICQRGTSLTIQCQVDSQVTMMFWYRQQPGQSLTLIATANQGSEATYESGFVIDKFPISRPNLTFSTLTVSNMSPEDSSIYLCSVVAGNYYGYTFGSGTRLTVV.

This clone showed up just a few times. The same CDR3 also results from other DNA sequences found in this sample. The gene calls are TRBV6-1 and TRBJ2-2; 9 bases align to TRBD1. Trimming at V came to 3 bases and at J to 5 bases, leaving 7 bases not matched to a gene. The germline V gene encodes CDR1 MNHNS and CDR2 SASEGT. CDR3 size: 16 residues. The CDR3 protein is CASSEIRDRVTGELFF. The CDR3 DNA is TGTGCCAGCAGTGAGATCCGGGACAGGGTAACCGGGGAGCTGTTTTTT.

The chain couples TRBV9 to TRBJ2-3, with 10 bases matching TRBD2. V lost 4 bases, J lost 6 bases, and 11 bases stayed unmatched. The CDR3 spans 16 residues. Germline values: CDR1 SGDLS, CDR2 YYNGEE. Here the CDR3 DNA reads TGTGCCAGCAGCCTCCGGACTAGCGGTAGCATTGATACGCAGTATTTT. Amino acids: CASSLRTSGSIDTQYF.

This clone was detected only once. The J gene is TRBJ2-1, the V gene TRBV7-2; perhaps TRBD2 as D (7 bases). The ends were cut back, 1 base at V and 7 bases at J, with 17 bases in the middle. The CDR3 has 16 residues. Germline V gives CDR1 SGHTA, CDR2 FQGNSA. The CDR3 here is CASSLEGGQIKNEQFF. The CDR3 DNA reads TGTGCCAGCAGCTTAGAGGGGGGGCAGATCAAAAATGAGCAGTTCTTC.

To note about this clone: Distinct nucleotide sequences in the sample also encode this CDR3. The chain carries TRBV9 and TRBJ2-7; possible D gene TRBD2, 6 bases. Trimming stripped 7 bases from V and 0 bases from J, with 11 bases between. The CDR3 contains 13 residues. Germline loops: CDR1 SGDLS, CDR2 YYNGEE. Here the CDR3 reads CASSGGVSYEQYF. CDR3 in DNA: TGTGCCAGCTCAGGCGGGGTCTCCTACGAGCAGTACTTC.

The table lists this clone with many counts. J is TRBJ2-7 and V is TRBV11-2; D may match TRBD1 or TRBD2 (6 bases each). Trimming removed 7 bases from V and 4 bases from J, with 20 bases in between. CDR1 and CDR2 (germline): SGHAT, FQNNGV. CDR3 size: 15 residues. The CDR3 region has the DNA TGTGCCAGCACCAAATCCCAGGGGACTTCTTACGAGCAGTACTTC. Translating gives CASTKSQGTSYEQYF.

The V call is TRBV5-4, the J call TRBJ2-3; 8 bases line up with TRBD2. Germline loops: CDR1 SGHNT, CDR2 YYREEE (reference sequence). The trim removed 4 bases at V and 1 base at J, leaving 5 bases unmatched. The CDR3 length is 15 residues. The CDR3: CASSTGGPRTDTQYF. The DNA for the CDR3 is TGTGCCAGCAGCACGGGGGGGCCCCGCACAGATACGCAGTATTTT.

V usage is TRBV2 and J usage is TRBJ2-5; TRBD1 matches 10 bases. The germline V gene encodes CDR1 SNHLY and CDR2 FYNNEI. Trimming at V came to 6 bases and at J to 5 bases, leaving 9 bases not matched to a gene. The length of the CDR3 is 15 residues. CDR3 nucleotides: TGTGCCAGCAGCGACAGGGACAGGGGTCGGGAGACCCAGTACTTC. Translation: CASSDRDRGRETQYF.